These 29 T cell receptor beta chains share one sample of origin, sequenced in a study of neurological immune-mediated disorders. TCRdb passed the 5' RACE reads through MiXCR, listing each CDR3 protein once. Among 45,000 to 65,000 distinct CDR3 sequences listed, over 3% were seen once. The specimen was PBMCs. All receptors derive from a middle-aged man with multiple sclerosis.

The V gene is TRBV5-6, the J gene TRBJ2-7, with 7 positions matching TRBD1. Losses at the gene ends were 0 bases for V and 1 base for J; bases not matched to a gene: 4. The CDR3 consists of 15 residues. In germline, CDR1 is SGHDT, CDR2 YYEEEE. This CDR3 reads CASSLGGTESYEQYF. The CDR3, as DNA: TGTGCCAGCAGCTTGGGGGGGACAGAGTCCTACGAGCAGTACTTC.

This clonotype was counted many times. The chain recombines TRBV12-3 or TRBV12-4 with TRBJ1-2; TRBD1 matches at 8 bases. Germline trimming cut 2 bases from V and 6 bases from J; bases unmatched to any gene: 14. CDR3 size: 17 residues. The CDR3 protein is CASSLKQGAPFSNGYTF. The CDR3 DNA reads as TGTGCCAGCAGTTTAAAGCAGGGGGCCCCCTTTTCGAATGGCTACACCTTC.

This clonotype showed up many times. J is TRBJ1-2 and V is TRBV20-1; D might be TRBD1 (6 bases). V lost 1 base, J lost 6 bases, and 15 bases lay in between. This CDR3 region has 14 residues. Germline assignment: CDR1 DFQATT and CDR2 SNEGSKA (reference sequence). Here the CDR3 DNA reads TGCAGTGCTAGAGGGGGGCCCATAGCTGATGGCTACACCTTC. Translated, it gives CSARGGPIADGYTF.

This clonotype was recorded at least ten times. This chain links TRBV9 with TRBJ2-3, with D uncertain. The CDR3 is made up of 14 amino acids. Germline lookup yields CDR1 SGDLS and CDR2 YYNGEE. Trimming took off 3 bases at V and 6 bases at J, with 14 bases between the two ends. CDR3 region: CASSAPLAADTQYF. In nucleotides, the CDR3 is TGTGCCAGCAGCGCCCCCCTCGCCGCGGATACGCAGTATTTT.

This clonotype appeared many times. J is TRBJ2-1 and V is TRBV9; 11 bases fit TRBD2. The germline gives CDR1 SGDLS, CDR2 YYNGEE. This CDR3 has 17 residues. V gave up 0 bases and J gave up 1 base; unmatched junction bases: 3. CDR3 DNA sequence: TGTGCCAGCAGCGTAGGGTCTAGCGGGGGGTCCTACAATGAGCAGTTCTTC. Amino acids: CASSVGSSGGSYNEQFF.

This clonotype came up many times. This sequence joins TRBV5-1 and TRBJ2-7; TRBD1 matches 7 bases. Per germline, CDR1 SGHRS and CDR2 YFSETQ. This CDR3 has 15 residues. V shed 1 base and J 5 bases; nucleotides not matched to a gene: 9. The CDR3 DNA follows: TGCGCCAGCAGCTTGTCCGGGACAGCCATCCACGAGCAGTACTTC. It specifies CASSLSGTAIHEQYF.

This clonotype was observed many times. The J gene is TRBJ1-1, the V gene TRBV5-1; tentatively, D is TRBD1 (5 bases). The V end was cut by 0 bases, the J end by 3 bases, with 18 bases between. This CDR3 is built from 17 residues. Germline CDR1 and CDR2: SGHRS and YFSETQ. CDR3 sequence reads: CASSLVGVEGLDTEAFF. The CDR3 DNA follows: TGCGCCAGCAGCTTGGTGGGGGTTGAGGGGCTGGACACTGAAGCTTTCTTT.

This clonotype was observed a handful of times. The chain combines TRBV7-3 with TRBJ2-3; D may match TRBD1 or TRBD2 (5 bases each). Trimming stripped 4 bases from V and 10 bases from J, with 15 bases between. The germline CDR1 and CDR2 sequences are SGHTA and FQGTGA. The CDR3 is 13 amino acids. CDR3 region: CASSSGTGRSQYF. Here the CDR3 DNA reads TGTGCCAGCAGCTCTGGGACGGGACGGTCGCAGTATTTT.

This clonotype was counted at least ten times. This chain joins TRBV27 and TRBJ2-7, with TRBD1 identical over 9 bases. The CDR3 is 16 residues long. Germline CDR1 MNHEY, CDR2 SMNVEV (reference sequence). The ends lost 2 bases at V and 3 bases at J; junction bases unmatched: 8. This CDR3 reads CASSLTWDRVNYEQYF. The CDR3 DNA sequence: TGTGCCAGCAGTTTAACATGGGACAGGGTCAACTACGAGCAGTACTTC.

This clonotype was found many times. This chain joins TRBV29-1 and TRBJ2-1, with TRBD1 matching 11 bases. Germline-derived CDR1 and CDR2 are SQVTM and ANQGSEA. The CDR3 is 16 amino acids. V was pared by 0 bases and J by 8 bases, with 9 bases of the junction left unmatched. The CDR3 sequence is CSVEDRGDRGSHEQFF. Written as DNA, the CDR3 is TGCAGCGTTGAAGATCGGGGGGACAGGGGGTCCCATGAGCAGTTCTTC.

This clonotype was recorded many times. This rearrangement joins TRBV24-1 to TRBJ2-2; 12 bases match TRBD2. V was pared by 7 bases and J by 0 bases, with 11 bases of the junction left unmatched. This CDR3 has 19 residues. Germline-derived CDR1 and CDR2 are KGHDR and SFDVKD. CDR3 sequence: CATSLDGLAGKTNTGELFF. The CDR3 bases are TGTGCCACCAGCCTTGACGGACTAGCGGGGAAAACGAACACCGGGGAGCTGTTTTTT.

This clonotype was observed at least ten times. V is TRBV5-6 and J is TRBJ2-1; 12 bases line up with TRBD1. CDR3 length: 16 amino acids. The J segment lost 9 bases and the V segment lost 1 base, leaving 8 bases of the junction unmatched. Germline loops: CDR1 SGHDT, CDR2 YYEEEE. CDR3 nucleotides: TGTGCCAGCAGCTTGTTGGGGACAGGGGGCTCAGGTGAGCAGTTCTTC. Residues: CASSLLGTGGSGEQFF.

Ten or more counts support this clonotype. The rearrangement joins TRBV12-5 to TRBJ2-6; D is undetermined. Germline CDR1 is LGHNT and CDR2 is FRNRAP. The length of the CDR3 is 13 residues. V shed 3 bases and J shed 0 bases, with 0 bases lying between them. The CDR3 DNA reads TGTGCTAGTGGTTTCTCTGGGGCCAACGTCCTGACTTTC. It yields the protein CASGFSGANVLTF.

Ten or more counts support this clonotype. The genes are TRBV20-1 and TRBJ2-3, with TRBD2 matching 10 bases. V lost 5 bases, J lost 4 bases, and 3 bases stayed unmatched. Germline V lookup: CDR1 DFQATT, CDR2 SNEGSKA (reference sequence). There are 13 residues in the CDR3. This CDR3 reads CSAHSGGPDTQYF. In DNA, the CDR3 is TGCAGTGCTCATAGCGGGGGGCCAGATACGCAGTATTTT.

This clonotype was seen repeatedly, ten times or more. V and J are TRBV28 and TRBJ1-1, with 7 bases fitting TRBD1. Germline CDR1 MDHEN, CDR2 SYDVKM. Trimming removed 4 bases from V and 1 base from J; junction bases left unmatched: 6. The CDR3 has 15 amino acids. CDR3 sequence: CASSSGQLANTEAFF. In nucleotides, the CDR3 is TGTGCCAGCAGTTCGGGACAGCTAGCGAACACTGAAGCTTTCTTT.

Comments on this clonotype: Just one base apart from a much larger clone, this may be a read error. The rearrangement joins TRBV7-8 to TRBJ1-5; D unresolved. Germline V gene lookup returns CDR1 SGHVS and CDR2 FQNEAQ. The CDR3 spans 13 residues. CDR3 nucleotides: TGTGCCAACAGCTTAGCGGAGAGGCAGCCCCAGCATTTT. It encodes CANSLAERQPQHF.

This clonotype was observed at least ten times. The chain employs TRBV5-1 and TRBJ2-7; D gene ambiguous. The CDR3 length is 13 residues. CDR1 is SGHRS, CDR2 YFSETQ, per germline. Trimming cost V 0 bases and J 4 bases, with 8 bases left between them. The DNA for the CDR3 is TGCGCCAGCAGCTTGGCCACGGGTTACGAGCAGTACTTC. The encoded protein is CASSLATGYEQYF.

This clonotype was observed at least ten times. CDR3 sequence reads: CSATGESSYNEQFF. The CDR3, as DNA: TGCAGTGCTACAGGGGAGAGCTCCTACAATGAGCAGTTCTTC. The chain combines TRBV20-1 with TRBJ2-1; tentative D call: TRBD1 (6 bases). Trimming stripped 4 bases from V and 0 bases from J, with 10 bases between. Per the germline V gene, CDR1 is DFQATT and CDR2 is SNEGSKA (reference sequence). The length of the CDR3 is 14 residues.

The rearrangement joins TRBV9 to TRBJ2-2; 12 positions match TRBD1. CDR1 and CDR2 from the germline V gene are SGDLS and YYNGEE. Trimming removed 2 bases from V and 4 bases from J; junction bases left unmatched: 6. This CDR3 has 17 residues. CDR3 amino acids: CASSVGTGGLGTGELFF. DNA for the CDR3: TGTGCCAGCAGCGTGGGGACAGGGGGCTTGGGCACCGGGGAGCTGTTTTTT.

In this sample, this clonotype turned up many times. The CDR3 sequence is CAISERTGGQETQYF. In DNA form, the CDR3 reads TGTGCCATCAGTGAAAGGACAGGGGGCCAAGAGACCCAGTACTTC. The rearrangement uses TRBV10-3 and TRBJ2-5; 10 nucleotides align to TRBD1. The CDR3 has 15 amino acids. Germline values: CDR1 ENHRY, CDR2 SYGVKD. The trim removed 3 bases at V and 1 base at J, leaving 2 bases unmatched.

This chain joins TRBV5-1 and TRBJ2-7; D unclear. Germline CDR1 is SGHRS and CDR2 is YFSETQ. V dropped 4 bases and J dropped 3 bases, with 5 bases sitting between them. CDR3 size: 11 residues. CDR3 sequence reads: CASSANYEQYF. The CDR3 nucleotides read TGCGCCAGCAGCGCGAACTACGAGCAGTACTTC.

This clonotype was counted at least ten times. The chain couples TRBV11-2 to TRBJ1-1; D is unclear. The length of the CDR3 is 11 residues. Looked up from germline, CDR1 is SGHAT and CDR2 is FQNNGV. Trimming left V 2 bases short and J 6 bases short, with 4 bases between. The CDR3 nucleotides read TGTGCCAGCAGCTTACGGGCTGAAGCTTTCTTT. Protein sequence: CASSLRAEAFF.

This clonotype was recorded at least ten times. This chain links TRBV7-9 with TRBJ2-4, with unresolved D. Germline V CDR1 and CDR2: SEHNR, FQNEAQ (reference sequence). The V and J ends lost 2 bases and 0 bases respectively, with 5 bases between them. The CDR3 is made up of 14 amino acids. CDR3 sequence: CASSLSLAKNIQYF. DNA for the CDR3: TGTGCCAGCAGCTTATCTCTAGCCAAAAACATTCAGTACTTC.

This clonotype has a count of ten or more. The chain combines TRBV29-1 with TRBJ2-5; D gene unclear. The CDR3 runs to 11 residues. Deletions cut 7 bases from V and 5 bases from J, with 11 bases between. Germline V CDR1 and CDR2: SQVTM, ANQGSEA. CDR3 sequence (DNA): TGCAGCGCGCTAGGTCGGGAGACCCAGTACTTC. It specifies CSALGRETQYF.

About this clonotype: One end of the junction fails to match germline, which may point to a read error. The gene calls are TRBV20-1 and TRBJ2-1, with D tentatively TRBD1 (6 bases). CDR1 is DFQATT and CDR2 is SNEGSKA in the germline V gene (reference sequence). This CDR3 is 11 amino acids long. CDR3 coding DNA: TGCAGTGCTAGTATAGGAGACAGGCGGCTCTTC. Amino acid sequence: CSASIGDRRLF.

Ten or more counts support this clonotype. CDR3 DNA: TGCAGTGAAGAGAAAGCGGGGGGGCTCGCCCCATACAATGAGCAGTTCTTC. This gives the protein CSEEKAGGLAPYNEQFF. The genes are TRBV29-1 and TRBJ2-1; 10 bases match TRBD2. The CDR3 is 17 residues long. In germline, CDR1 is SQVTM, CDR2 ANQGSEA.

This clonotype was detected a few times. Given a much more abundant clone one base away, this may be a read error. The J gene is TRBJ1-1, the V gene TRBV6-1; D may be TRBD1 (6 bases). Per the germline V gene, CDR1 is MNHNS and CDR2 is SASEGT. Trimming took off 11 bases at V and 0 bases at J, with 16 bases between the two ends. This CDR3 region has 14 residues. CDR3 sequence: CAARQGTMNTEAFF. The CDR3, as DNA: TGTGCCGCTCGGCAGGGGACAATGAACACTGAAGCTTTCTTT.

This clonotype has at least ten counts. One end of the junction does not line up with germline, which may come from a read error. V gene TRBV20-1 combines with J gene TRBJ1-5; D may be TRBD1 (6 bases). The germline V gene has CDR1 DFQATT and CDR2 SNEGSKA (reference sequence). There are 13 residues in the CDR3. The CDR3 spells CSASRTVNQPQNF. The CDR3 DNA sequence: TGCAGTGCTTCTCGGACAGTCAATCAGCCCCAGAATTTT.

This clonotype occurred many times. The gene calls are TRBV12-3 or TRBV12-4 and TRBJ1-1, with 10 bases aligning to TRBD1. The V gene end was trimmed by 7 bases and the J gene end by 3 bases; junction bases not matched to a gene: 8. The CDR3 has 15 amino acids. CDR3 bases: TGTGCCAGCACCCGACAGGGGGCATCGGACACTGAAGCTTTCTTT. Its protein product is CASTRQGASDTEAFF.